Listed below are T cell receptor beta chains from one sample, sequenced in a study of T cell repertoires in cytomegalovirus infection. TCRdb processed the reads anew with MiXCR; each CDR3 protein has one entry. Counted here are 310,000 or so distinct CDR3 sequences, about a sixth occurring once; the ten biggest clones make up 12%. Sequencing was carried out using PBMCs. These receptors were taken from a human donor in good health (CMV status not recorded). Some clones in this sample may be carry-over from other donors' samples. The CDR3 runs from the conserved cysteine through the conserved F or W. D genes are given only for firm matches. Clone size is stated in some rows and not others, as once, few, many or a class when expanded.

CDR3	DNA	J	size	D	V
CASKSGVLYRNEKLFF	TGTGCCAGCAAATCAGGGGTTCTTTATCGGAATGAAAAACTGTTTTTT	TRBJ1-4	-	-	TRBV6-5
CASSSPSGGTDTQYF	TGTGCCAGCAGCTCGCCTAGCGGGGGGACAGATACGCAGTATTTT	TRBJ2-3	many	TRBD2	TRBV7-9
CASSYSSGLAAFRQFF	TGTGCCAGCAGTTACTCATCGGGACTAGCGGCTTTCCGGCAGTTCTTC	TRBJ2-1	many	TRBD2	TRBV6-5
CSASKAGGTTDTQYF	TGCAGTGCTAGCAAAGCGGGGGGGACCACAGATACGCAGTATTTT	TRBJ2-3	few	TRBD2	TRBV20-1
CASSVGSGGVSEQFF	TGTGCCAGCAGCGTAGGTAGCGGGGGGGTTTCAGAGCAGTTCTTC	TRBJ2-1	-	TRBD2	TRBV9
CASSRATGDTEQFF	TGCGCCAGCAGCCGGGCTACAGGGGATACTGAGCAGTTCTTC	TRBJ2-1	few	TRBD1	TRBV4-3
CASSSLGVGISEQYF	TGTGCCAGCAGCTCGCTAGGGGTAGGAATAAGCGAGCAGTACTTC	TRBJ2-7	many	-	TRBV7-2
CAINGQGAVNEQFF	TGTGCCATCAATGGACAGGGGGCTGTCAATGAGCAGTTCTTC	TRBJ2-1	many	TRBD1	TRBV10-3
CASSQEGLNEQFF	TGCGCCAGCAGCCAAGAAGGTCTGAATGAGCAGTTCTTC	TRBJ2-1	many	-	TRBV4-1
CASSLTLGPLHF	TGTGCCAGCAGTTTGACCCTTGGGCCCCTCCACTTT	TRBJ1-6	-	-	TRBV27
CASSLTGSYYQPQHF	TGTGCCAGCAGCCTCACAGGGTCCTATTATCAGCCCCAGCATTTT	TRBJ1-5	many	-	TRBV28
CASGMSWNEQFF	TGTGCCAGCGGCATGAGTTGGAATGAGCAGTTCTTC	TRBJ2-1	few	-	TRBV25-1
CASSHSGSSNTEAFF	TGTGCCAGCAGCCATTCGGGGAGTTCGAACACTGAAGCTTTCTTT	TRBJ1-1	few	-	TRBV4-2
CATSRTTGGLQFF	TGTGCCACCAGCAGAACCACAGGGGGGCTGCAGTTCTTC	TRBJ2-1	-	TRBD1	TRBV15
CASRTPHTEAFF	TGTGCCAGCAGGACCCCCCATACTGAAGCTTTCTTT	TRBJ1-1	few	-	TRBV6-5
CASSSRQGVNTGELFF	TGTGCCAGCAGCTCCCGACAGGGGGTAAACACCGGGGAGCTGTTTTTT	TRBJ2-2	many	TRBD1	TRBV7-9
CASSADRGSLNTEAFF	TGTGCCAGCAGCGCCGACAGGGGGTCCCTGAACACTGAAGCTTTCTTT	TRBJ1-1	-	TRBD1	TRBV5-4
CASSPPSTYFDSPLHF	TGTGCCAGCTCACCACCGTCCACATACTTTGATTCACCCCTCCACTTT	TRBJ1-6	many	-	TRBV18
CASSYYSPGQGNIQYF	TGTGCCAGCAGTTACTATTCCCCGGGACAGGGAAACATTCAGTACTTC	TRBJ2-4	few	TRBD1	TRBV6-2/TRBV6-3
CASSWAGRTGELFF	TGTGCCAGCAGTTGGGCGGGTCGCACCGGGGAGCTGTTTTTT	TRBJ2-2	-	-	TRBV6-2/TRBV6-3
CASSPGQFMNTEAFF	TGTGCCAGCAGTCCGGGACAGTTCATGAACACTGAAGCTTTCTTT	TRBJ1-1	many	TRBD1	TRBV4-2
CASSQGYGTSTDTQYF	TGTGCCAGCAGCCAAGGGTATGGGACTAGCACAGATACGCAGTATTTT	TRBJ2-3	many	-	TRBV7-2
CASWTGWDLDDGYTF	TGTGCCAGCTGGACAGGGTGGGATTTGGACGATGGCTACACCTTC	TRBJ1-2	-	TRBD1	TRBV6-5
CASSLTKNTEAFF	TGTGCCAGCAGTTTGACGAAGAACACTGAAGCTTTCTTT	TRBJ1-1	few	-	TRBV12-3/TRBV12-4
CASSYGTGRDQPQHF	TGTGCCAGCAGTTACGGGACAGGGAGGGATCAGCCCCAGCATTTT	TRBJ1-5	many	TRBD1	TRBV6-2/TRBV6-3
CACVGDSYGYTF	TGTGCCTGCGTTGGGGATTCTTATGGCTACACCTTC	TRBJ1-2	-	-	TRBV6-8
CSASLDYGYTF	TGCAGTGCTAGCCTCGACTATGGCTACACCTTC	TRBJ1-2	few	-	TRBV20-1
CASSIVGVGGELFF	TGTGCCAGTAGTATTGTAGGGGTTGGCGGGGAGCTGTTTTTT	TRBJ2-2	few	-	TRBV19
CASSQVPSSSYNEQFF	TGTGCCAGCAGCCAAGTACCGTCAAGCTCCTACAATGAGCAGTTCTTC	TRBJ2-1	few	-	TRBV4-2
CASIIEGVGADTQYF	TGTGCCAGCATCATTGAGGGTGTGGGGGCAGATACGCAGTATTTT	TRBJ2-3	-	-	TRBV12-3/TRBV12-4
CASSPKMVTDNSPLHF	TGTGCCAGCAGCCCCAAGATGGTCACAGACAATTCACCCCTCCACTTT	TRBJ1-6	few	-	TRBV7-9
CASTPPGGFDEQFF	TGTGCCAGCACCCCGCCGGGGGGTTTCGATGAGCAGTTCTTC	TRBJ2-1	many	TRBD2	TRBV7-6
CASSLGERTSSNQPQHF	TGTGCCAGCAGTTTGGGGGAGAGGACTTCGAGCAATCAGCCCCAGCATTTT	TRBJ1-5	many	-	TRBV12-3/TRBV12-4
CASSSELNGETQYF	TGTGCCAGCAGTTCGGAGCTCAACGGGGAGACCCAGTACTTC	TRBJ2-5	few	-	TRBV28
CASSLPSESSYEQYF	TGTGCCAGCAGTTTACCCTCCGAGAGCTCCTACGAGCAGTACTTC	TRBJ2-7	-	-	TRBV28
CASSYFGTDYGYTF	TGTGCCAGCAGTTACTTTGGGACAGACTATGGCTACACCTTC	TRBJ1-2	many	TRBD1	TRBV6-5
CASSSSPQPQHF	TGTGCCAGCAGTTCATCCCCACAGCCCCAGCATTTT	TRBJ1-5	many	-	TRBV12-3/TRBV12-4
CASSGAHKTEAFF	TGTGCCAGCAGCGGAGCACATAAAACTGAAGCTTTCTTT	TRBJ1-1	few	-	TRBV7-3
CSARSGPNQPQHF	TGCAGTGCTAGATCAGGACCCAATCAGCCCCAGCATTTT	TRBJ1-5	-	-	TRBV20-1
CASSFSARSSYEQYF	TGTGCCAGCAGTTTTTCGGCCCGAAGCTCCTACGAGCAGTACTTC	TRBJ2-7	-	-	TRBV12-3/TRBV12-4
CASSTGSGTDTQYF	TGTGCCAGTAGTACGGGGTCGGGTACAGATACGCAGTATTTT	TRBJ2-3	-	-	TRBV19
CASSSTFSGTDTQYF	TGTGCCAGCAGCAGTACATTTAGCGGGACAGATACGCAGTATTTT	TRBJ2-3	many	TRBD2	TRBV7-2
CASSLDLAGGNHNEQFF	TGCGCCAGCAGCTTAGACTTAGCGGGGGGGAACCACAATGAGCAGTTCTTC	TRBJ2-1	few	TRBD2	TRBV5-1
CASSADGTGNNSPLHF	TGTGCCAGCAGTGCGGACGGGACGGGGAATAATTCACCCCTCCACTTT	TRBJ1-6	-	-	TRBV28
CASSQRQGKGGYTF	TGTGCCAGCAGCCAACGACAGGGGAAAGGTGGCTACACCTTC	TRBJ1-2	many	TRBD1	TRBV7-2
CASSYGQGATDTQYF	TGTGCCAGCAGTTACGGGCAGGGGGCAACAGATACGCAGTATTTT	TRBJ2-3	many	TRBD1	TRBV6-5
CASSRSQVPYF	TGTGCCAGCTCTCGATCACAGGTCCCGTACTTC	TRBJ2-7	few	-	TRBV28
CASSFNVRSDTQYF	TGTGCCAGCAGTTTTAACGTCAGGTCAGATACGCAGTATTTT	TRBJ2-3	-	-	TRBV12-3/TRBV12-4
CASSTGGLYQETQYF	TGTGCCAGCAGCACCGGAGGGCTGTACCAAGAGACCCAGTACTTC	TRBJ2-5	-	-	TRBV7-9